Below, 5 T cell receptor beta chains from the same sample are listed, as sequenced in a study of CD8+ T cells in alopecia areata. The authors extracted RNA and reverse transcribed it into cDNA as the sequencing template. Sequenced by immunoSEQ multiplex PCR; TCRdb stores in-frame clones only, minus some. The sample lists fewer than 150,000 clones; less than 45% were seen once. Sequencing was carried out using CD4+ T cells sorted from blood. The receptors derive from a human donor with alopecia areata.

The table lists this clone with many counts. The CDR3 sequence: CASSRQEADTQYF. DNA for the CDR3: TGCGCCAGCAGTCGACAGGAGGCAGATACGCAGTATTTT. The genes are TRBV23-1 and TRBJ2-3, with D possibly matching TRBD1 (6 bases). TRBV23-1 is assigned to the ORF class and has an uncertain function. V lost 4 bases, J lost 4 bases, and 9 bases lay in between. The CDR3 is 13 amino acids.

The chain employs TRBV27 and TRBJ1-1, with 9 bases that match TRBD1. Per the germline V gene, CDR1 is MNHEY and CDR2 is SMNVEV (reference sequence). The CDR3 contains 15 residues. V lost 6 bases to trimming and J lost 1 base; unmatched junction nucleotides: 6. The CDR3 is CASRGGDRENTEAFF. CDR3 nucleotides: TGTGCCAGCAGGGGGGGGGACAGGGAGAACACTGAAGCTTTCTTT.

The chain joins TRBV5-6 to TRBJ2-7; no firm D call. CDR1 is SGHDT and CDR2 is YYEEEE in the germline V gene. V lost 0 bases to trimming and J lost 6 bases, with 16 bases between them. The CDR3 runs 15 residues. CDR3 in DNA: TGTGCCAGCAGCTTGGGCGGAACCCCCGGTCGCGAGCAGTACTTC. It codes for CASSLGGTPGREQYF.

This chain connects TRBV28 to TRBJ2-7; D not certain. The V and J ends lost 6 bases and 0 bases respectively, with 15 bases between them. Germline assignment: CDR1 MDHEN and CDR2 SYDVKM. CDR3 length equals 15 residues. CDR3 in amino acids: CASSILAAYSYEQYF. CDR3 DNA sequence: TGTGCCAGCAGCATTTTGGCAGCCTACTCCTACGAGCAGTACTTC.

This clone was counted between two and nine times. The chain links TRBV7-2 to TRBJ2-2; D is uncertain. Germline lookup yields CDR1 SGHTA and CDR2 FQGNSA. The CDR3 is 14 amino acids. Trimming pared 5 bases from V and 3 bases from J, leaving 10 bases between. The CDR3: CASSRLEHTGELFF. The CDR3 DNA reads as TGTGCCAGCAGCCGCCTCGAACACACCGGGGAGCTGTTTTTT.